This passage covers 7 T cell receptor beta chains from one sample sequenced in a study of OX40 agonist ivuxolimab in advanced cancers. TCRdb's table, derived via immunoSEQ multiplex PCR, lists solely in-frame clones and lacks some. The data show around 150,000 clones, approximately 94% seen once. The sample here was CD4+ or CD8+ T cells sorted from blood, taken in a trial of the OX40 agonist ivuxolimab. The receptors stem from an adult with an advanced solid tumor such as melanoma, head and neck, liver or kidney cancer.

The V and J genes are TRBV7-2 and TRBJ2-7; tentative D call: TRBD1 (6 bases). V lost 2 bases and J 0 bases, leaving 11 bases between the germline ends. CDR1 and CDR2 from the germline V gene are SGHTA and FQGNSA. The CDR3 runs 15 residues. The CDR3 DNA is TGTGCCAGCAGCTTATACCAGGGGAGCTCCTACGAGCAGTACTTC. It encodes CASSLYQGSSYEQYF.

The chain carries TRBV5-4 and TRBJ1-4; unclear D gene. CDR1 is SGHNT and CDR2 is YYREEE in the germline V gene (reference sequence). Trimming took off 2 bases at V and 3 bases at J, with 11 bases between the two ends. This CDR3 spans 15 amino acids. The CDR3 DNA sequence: TGTGCCAGCAGCTTCCGGGAGGGAGCTAATGAAAAACTGTTTTTT. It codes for CASSFREGANEKLFF.

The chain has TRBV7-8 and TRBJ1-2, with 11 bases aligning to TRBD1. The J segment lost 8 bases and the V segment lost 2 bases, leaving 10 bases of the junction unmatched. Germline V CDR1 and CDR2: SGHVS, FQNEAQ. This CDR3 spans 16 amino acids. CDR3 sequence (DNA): TGTGCCAGCAGCTTACTTTCGGGACAGGGGGATTGGGGCTACACCTTC. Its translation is CASSLLSGQGDWGYTF.

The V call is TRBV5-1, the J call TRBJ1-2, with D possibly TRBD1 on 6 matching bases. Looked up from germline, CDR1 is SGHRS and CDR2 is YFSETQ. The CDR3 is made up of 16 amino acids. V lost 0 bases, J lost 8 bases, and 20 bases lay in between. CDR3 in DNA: TGCGCCAGCAGCTTGGACCGATTACAGGGCCGAGAGGGCTACACCTTC. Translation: CASSLDRLQGREGYTF.

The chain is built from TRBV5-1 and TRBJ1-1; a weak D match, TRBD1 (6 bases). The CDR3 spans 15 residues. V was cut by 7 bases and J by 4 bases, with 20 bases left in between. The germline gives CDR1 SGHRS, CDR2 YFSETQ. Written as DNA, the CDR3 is TGCGCCAGCGGACAACAGGGACCCTTTTCCACTGAAGCTTTCTTT. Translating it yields CASGQQGPFSTEAFF.

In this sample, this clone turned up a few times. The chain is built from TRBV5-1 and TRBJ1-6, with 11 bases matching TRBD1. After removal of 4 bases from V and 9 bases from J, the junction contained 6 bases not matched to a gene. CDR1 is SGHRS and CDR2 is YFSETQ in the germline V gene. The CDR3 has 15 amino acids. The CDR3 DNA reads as TGCGCCAGCAGCCCCGGACAGGGGGCGATTTCACCCCTCCACTTT. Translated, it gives CASSPGQGAISPLHF.

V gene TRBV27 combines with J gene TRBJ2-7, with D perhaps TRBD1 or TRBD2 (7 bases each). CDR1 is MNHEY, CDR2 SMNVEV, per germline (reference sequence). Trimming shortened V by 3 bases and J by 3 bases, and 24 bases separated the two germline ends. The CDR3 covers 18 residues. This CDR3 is CASSFEAASGYRGYEQYF. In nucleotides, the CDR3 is TGTGCCAGCAGTTTTGAGGCGGCTAGCGGATACAGGGGCTACGAGCAGTACTTC.